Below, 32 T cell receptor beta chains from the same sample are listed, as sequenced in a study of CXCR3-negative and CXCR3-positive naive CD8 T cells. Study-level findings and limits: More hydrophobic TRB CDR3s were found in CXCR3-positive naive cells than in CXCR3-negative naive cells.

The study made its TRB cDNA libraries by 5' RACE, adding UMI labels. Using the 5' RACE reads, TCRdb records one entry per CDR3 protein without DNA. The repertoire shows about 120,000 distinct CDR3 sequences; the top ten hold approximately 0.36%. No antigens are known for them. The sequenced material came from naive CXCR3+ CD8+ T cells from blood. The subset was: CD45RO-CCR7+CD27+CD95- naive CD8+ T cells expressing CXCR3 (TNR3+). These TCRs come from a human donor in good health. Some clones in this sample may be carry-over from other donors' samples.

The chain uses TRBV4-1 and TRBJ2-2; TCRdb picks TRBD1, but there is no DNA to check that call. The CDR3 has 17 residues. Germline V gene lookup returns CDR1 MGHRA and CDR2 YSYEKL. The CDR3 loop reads CASSHHEDRANTGELFF.

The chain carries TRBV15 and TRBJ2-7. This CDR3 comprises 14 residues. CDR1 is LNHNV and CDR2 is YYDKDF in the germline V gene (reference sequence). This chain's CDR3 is CATSNTRLSYEQYF. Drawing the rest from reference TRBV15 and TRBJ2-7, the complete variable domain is DAMVIQNPRYQVTQFGKPVTLSCSQTLNHNVMYWYQQKSSQAPKLLFHYYDKDFNNEADTPDNFQSRRPNTSFCFLDIRSPGLGDTAMYLCATSNTRLSYEQYFGPGTRLTVT.

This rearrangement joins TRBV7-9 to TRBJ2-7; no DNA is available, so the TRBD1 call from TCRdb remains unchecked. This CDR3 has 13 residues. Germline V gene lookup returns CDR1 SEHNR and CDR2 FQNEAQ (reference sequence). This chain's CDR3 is CASSPAGGLEQYF.

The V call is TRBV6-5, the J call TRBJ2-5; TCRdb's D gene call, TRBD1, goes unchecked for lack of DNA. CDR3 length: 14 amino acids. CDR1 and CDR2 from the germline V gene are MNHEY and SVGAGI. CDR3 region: CASSKTGGEETQYF.

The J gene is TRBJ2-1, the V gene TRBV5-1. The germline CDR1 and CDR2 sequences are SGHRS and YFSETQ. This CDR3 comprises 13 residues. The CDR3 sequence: CASGFNSMNEQFF. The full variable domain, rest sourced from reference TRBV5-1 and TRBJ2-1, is KAGVTQTPRYLIKTRGQQVTLSCSPISGHRSVSWYQQTPGQGLQFLFEYFSETQRNKGNFPGRFSGRQFSNSRSEMNVSTLELGDSALYLCASGFNSMNEQFFGPGTRLTVL.

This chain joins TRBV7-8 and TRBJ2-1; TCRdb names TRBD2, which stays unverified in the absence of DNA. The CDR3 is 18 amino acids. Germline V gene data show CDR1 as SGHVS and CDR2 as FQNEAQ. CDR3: CASSQDSLGLAGYNEQFF. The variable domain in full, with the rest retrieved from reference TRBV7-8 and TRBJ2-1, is GAGVSQSPRYKVAKRGQDVALRCDPISGHVSLFWYQQALGQGPEFLTYFQNEAQLDKSGLPSDRFFAERPEGSVSTLKIQRTQQEDSAVYLCASSQDSLGLAGYNEQFFGPGTRLTVL.

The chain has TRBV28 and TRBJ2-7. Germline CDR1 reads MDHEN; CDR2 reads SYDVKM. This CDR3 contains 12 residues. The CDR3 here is CASSLPSYEQYF. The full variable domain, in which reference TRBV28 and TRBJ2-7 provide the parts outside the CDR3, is DVKVTQSSRYLVKRTGEKVFLECVQDMDHENMFWYRQDPGLGLRLIYFSYDVKMKEKGDIPEGYSVSREKKERFSLILESASTNQTSMYLCASSLPSYEQYFGPGTRLTVT.

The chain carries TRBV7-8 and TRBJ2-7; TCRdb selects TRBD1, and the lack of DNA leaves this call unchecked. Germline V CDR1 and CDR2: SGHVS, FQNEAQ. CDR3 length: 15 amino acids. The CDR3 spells CASSPYSGGSYEQYF.

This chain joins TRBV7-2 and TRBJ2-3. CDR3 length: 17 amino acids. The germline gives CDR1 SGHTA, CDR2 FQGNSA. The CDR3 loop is CASSATVTGASTDTQYF.

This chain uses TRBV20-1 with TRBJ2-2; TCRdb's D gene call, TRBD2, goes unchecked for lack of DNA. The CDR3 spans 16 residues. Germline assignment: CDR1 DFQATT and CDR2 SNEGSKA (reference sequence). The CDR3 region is CSARALAGGGAGELFF.

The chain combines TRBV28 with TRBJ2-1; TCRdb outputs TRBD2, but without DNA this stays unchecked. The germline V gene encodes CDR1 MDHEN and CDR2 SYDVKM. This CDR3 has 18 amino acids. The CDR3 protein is CASSLFADYRGSYNEQFF.

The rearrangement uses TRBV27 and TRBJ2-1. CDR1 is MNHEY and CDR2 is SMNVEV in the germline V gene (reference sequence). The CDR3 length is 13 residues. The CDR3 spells CASSPSTYNEQFF.

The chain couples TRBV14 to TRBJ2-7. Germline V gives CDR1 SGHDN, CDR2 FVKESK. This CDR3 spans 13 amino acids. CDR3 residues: CASSPRYSYEQYF.

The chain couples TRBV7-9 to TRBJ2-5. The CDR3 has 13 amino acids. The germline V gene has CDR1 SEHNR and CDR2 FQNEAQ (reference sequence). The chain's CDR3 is CASSLTEVETQYF. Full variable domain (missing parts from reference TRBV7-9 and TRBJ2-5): DTGVSQNPRHKITKRGQNVTFRCDPISEHNRLYWYRQTLGQGPEFLTYFQNEAQLEKSRLLSDRFSAERPKGSFSTLEIQRTEQGDSAMYLCASSLTEVETQYFGPGTRLLVL.

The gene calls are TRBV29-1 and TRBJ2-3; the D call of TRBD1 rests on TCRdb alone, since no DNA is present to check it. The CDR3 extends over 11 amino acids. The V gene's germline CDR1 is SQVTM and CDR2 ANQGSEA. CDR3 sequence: CSGQITDTQYF.

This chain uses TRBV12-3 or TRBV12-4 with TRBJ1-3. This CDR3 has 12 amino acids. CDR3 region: CASSSPGNTIYF.

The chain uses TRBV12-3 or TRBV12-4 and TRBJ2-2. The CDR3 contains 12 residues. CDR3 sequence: CASKLGPGELFF.

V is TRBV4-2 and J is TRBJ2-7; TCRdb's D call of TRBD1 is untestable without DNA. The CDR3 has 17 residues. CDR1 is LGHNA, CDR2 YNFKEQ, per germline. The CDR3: CASSQGQGAKRAYEQYF.

Here the CDR3 reads CASSPWTSGGHEQYF. The chain couples TRBV28 to TRBJ2-7; TCRdb proposes TRBD2, but this gene call is untestable without DNA. The CDR3 length is 15 residues. Germline CDR1 reads MDHEN; CDR2 reads SYDVKM.

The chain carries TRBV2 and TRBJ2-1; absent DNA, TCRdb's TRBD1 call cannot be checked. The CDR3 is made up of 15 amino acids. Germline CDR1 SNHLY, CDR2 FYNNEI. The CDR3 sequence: CASSELGQGVHEQFF.

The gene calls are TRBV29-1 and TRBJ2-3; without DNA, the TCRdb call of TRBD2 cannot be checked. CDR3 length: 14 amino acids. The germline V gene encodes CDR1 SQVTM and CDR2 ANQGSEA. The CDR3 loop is CSVEMASGTDTQYF.

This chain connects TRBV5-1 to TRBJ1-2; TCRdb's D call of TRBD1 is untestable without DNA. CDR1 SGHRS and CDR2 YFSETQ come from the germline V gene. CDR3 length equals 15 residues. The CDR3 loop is CASSPRQGGNYGYTF.

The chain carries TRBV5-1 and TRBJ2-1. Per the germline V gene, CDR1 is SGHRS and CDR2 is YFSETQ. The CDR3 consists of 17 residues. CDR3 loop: CASSSGTAGRSYNEQFF.

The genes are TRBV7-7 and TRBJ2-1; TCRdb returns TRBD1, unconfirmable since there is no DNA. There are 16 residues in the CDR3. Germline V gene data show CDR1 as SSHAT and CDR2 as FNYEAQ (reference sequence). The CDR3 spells CASTPAPRDRGNEQFF.

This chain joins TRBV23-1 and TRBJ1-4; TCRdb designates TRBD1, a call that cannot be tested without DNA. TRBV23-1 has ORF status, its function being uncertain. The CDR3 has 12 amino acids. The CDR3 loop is CASRAGRLKLFF.

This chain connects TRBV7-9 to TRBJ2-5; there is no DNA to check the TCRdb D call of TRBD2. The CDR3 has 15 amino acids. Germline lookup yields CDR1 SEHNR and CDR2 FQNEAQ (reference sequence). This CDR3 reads CASSTLLAGEETQYF. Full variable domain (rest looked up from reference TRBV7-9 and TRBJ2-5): DTGVSQNPRHKITKRGQNVTFRCDPISEHNRLYWYRQTLGQGPEFLTYFQNEAQLEKSRLLSDRFSAERPKGSFSTLEIQRTEQGDSAMYLCASSTLLAGEETQYFGPGTRLLVL.

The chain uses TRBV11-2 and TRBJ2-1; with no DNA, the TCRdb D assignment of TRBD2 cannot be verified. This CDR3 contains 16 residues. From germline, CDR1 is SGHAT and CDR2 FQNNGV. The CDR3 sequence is CASSFWYGGRDNEQFF. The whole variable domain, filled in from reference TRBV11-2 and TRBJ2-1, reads EAGVAQSPRYKIIEKRQSVAFWCNPISGHATLYWYQQILGQGPKLLIQFQNNGVVDDSQLPKDRFSAERLKGVDSTLKIQPAKLEDSAVYLCASSFWYGGRDNEQFFGPGTRLTVL.

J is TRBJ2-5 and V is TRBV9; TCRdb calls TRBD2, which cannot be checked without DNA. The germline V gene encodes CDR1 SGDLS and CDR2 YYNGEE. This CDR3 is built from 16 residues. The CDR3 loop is CASSPRPGLGLETQYF.

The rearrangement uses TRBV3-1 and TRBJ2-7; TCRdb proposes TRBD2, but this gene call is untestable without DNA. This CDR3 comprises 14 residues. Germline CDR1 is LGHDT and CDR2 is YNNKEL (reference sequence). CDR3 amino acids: CASSQEGSGYEQYF.

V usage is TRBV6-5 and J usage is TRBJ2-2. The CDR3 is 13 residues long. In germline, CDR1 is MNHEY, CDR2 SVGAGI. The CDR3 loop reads CASSYSEDRELFF.

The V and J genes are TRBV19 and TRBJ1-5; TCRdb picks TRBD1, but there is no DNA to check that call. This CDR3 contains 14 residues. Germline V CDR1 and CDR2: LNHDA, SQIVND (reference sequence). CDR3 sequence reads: CASSFPGRNQPQHF.

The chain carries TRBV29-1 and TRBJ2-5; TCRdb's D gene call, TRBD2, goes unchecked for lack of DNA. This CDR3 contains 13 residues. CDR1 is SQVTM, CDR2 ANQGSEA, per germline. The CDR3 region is CSVLAEYQETQYF.